This T cell receptor beta chain originates from a study of T cell responses to AZD1222 COVID-19 vaccine. Study conclusions and caveats: Unmutated regions of variants are reportedly targeted by nearly half of spike-specific TCRs. Clonal diversity may have been underestimated in mostly white British donors.

The CDR3 consists of 13 residues. The V gene's germline CDR1 is SGHTA and CDR2 FQGNSA. V lost 7 bases to trimming and J lost 5 bases; unmatched junction nucleotides: 6. With respect to this clone: Antigen unknown.

Clones were read by immunoSEQ multiplex PCR, and TCRdb kept only the in-frame ones, dropping some. The sample comprises around 130,000 clones, 80% to 90% of which are singletons, and about 1.6% rests with the top ten. Sequenced material: peripheral blood, taken on day 0 of AZD1222 vaccination. The rearrangement uses TRBV7-2 and TRBJ1-2; 8 bases fit TRBD1. This receptor was taken from an adult in good health. The CDR3 DNA sequence: TGTGCCAGCATCAGGACAGGGATATATGGCTACACCTTC. Encoded protein: CASIRTGIYGYTF.